One and the same sample provided the 9 T cell receptor beta chains below, sequenced in a study of CD8+CD57+ T cells in acquired aplastic anemia. Patients who underwent sequencing had shown CD8+CD57+ cell expansion by flow cytometry. Genomic DNA templated the TCR beta VDJ and CDR3 profiling. Each CDR3 protein is one row after TCRdb ran MiXCR on the reads. The sample yields around 150,000 distinct CDR3 sequences, around half seen once. The sequencing input was sorted CD4+, CD8+, or CD8+CD57+ T cells (not recorded which) from PBMCs. The receptors shown here come from a human donor with aplastic anemia.

The chain uses TRBV19 and TRBJ1-5; tentative D call: TRBD1 (6 bases). The CDR3 runs to 14 residues. V lost 6 bases to trimming and J lost 5 bases, with 14 bases between them. The germline gives CDR1 LNHDA, CDR2 SQIVND (reference sequence). The CDR3 reads CASRATGFHQPQHF. CDR3 in DNA: TGTGCCAGTAGGGCTACAGGGTTCCATCAGCCCCAGCATTTT.

This rearrangement joins TRBV6-5 to TRBJ1-4, with D unclear. Germline-derived CDR1 and CDR2 are MNHEY and SVGAGI. V was shortened by 6 bases and J by 4 bases, with 12 bases between the two germline ends. There are 14 residues in the CDR3. CDR3 sequence (DNA): TGTGCCAGCAGCTATACCGGGATTAATGAAAAACTGTTTTTT. Its protein is CASSYTGINEKLFF.

V usage is TRBV19 and J usage is TRBJ1-1, with 7 bases matching TRBD1. V gave up 3 bases and J gave up 5 bases; unmatched junction bases: 9. This CDR3 contains 15 residues. CDR1 LNHDA and CDR2 SQIVND come from the germline V gene (reference sequence). In DNA, the CDR3 is TGTGCCAGTAGTATCCCCTCAGGGGGAGGTACTGAAGCTTTCTTT. Translating it yields CASSIPSGGGTEAFF.

This clonotype came up many times. This chain connects TRBV13 to TRBJ2-7, with TRBD2 matching 9 bases. Germline loops: CDR1 PRHDT, CDR2 FYEKMQ (reference sequence). This CDR3 is built from 16 residues. Trimming took 3 bases from V and 2 from J; bases not matched to a gene: 8. The CDR3 DNA reads TGTGCCAGCAGCTTCTCTAGCGGGACCAACGCCTACGAGCAGTACTTC. Its protein is CASSFSSGTNAYEQYF.

The chain links TRBV24-1 to TRBJ2-2; tentative D call: TRBD2 (6 bases). Germline lookup yields CDR1 KGHDR and CDR2 SFDVKD. The CDR3 covers 13 residues. V lost 8 bases, J lost 5 bases, and 11 bases lay in between. CDR3: CATKDGGTGELFF. CDR3 DNA: TGTGCCACCAAGGACGGAGGGACCGGGGAGCTGTTTTTT.

This clonotype was detected only once. The V gene is TRBV6-1, the J gene TRBJ1-5; 9 nucleotides align to TRBD1. The germline V gene encodes CDR1 MNHNS and CDR2 SASEGT. The length of the CDR3 is 14 residues. J was trimmed by 3 bases and V by 10 bases; bases with no gene match: 7. The CDR3 DNA sequence: TGTGCCAATTCCCGGGACAGGGTCAATCAGCCCCAGCATTTT. It translates to CANSRDRVNQPQHF.

As concerns this clonotype: Being one base from a much bigger clone, this may be a read error. This chain joins TRBV11-2 and TRBJ2-7, with TRBD2 identical over 11 bases. The CDR3 totals 15 residues. CDR1 SGHAT and CDR2 FQNNGV come from the germline V gene. This chain's CDR3 is CASSFTSGSSYGQYF. CDR3 nucleotide sequence: TGTGCCAGCAGCTTTACTAGCGGGAGCTCCTACGGGCAGTACTTC. The complete variable domain, with remaining parts taken from reference TRBV11-2 and TRBJ2-7, reads EAGVAQSPRYKIIEKRQSVAFWCNPISGHATLYWYQQILGQGPKLLIQFQNNGVVDDSQLPKDRFSAERLKGVDSTLKIQPAKLEDSAVYLCASSFTSGSSYGQYFGPGTRLTVT.

In this sample, this clonotype turned up many times. The chain employs TRBV29-1 and TRBJ1-2; TRBD1 is a possible D gene (5 bases). In germline, CDR1 is SQVTM, CDR2 ANQGSEA. Trimming shortened V by 7 bases and J by 3 bases, and 15 bases separated the two germline ends. This CDR3 comprises 13 residues. The CDR3 bases are TGCAGCGCCCCGGAGGGGCTAGACTATGGCTACACCTTC. Translation gives CSAPEGLDYGYTF.

The V gene is TRBV19, the J gene TRBJ1-2, with D possibly being TRBD1 (5 bases). This CDR3 contains 13 residues. Per the germline V gene, CDR1 is LNHDA and CDR2 is SQIVND (reference sequence). Trimming took off 6 bases at V and 1 base at J, with 9 bases between the two ends. CDR3 bases: TGTGCCAGTAGGCAGGGCCTTAACTATGGCTACACCTTC. It translates to CASRQGLNYGYTF.